Shown below are 15 T cell receptor beta chains from a single sample sequenced in a study of human T cells and chemical hapten exposure. Time point meaning: healthy volunteer bleed at 6 weeks. Extraction of total RNA was performed on unfractionated whole blood. TCRdb reanalysed the RACE reads using MiXCR and keeps one entry per CDR3 protein. Altogether fewer than 100,000 distinct CDR3 sequences are present, about 9.2% being singletons, with the ten largest covering about 1.7%. Sequencing was carried out using whole blood. The receptors derive from a female donor in good health. Some clones in this sample may be carry-over from other donors' samples.

V gene TRBV3-1 combines with J gene TRBJ2-3; D is perhaps TRBD2 (5 bases). V lost 3 bases to trimming and J lost 8 bases, with 12 bases between them. Per the germline V gene, CDR1 is LGHDT and CDR2 is YNNKEL (reference sequence). The CDR3 has 13 amino acids. The CDR3 sequence: CASSQRAEPTQYF. As DNA, the CDR3 is TGTGCCAGCAGCCAGCGGGCGGAGCCTACGCAGTATTTT.

This clonotype was detected many times. The chain carries TRBV12-3 or TRBV12-4 and TRBJ1-1; D unclear. This CDR3 is built from 13 residues. Trimming took off 4 bases at V and 1 base at J, with 7 bases between the two ends. The CDR3 here is CASSSRPNTEAFF. Here the CDR3 DNA reads TGTGCCAGCAGTTCCCGGCCGAACACTGAAGCTTTCTTT.

This clonotype came up a few times. CDR3 bases: TGCAGTGCTAGATATCAGGGGGCGTACACTGAAGCTTTCTTT. Its translation is CSARYQGAYTEAFF. This chain links TRBV20-1 with TRBJ1-1; 8 bases are shared with TRBD1. Looked up from germline, CDR1 is DFQATT and CDR2 is SNEGSKA (reference sequence). The CDR3 contains 14 residues. V shed 2 bases, J shed 3 bases, and the junction held 5 bases outside the gene matches.

The J gene is TRBJ1-2, the V gene TRBV20-1, with a tentative D call TRBD1 (6 bases). The germline gives CDR1 DFQATT, CDR2 SNEGSKA (reference sequence). The V end was cut by 6 bases, the J end by 2 bases, with 22 bases between. CDR3 size: 16 residues. In DNA form, the CDR3 reads TGCAGTGCCGACCAACCCCTTACAGGGCCGAACTATGGCTACACCTTC. It codes for CSADQPLTGPNYGYTF.

This clonotype was seen a handful of times. The V gene is TRBV3-1, the J gene TRBJ2-7, with a possible D match to TRBD2 (6 bases). The CDR3 has 14 amino acids. CDR1 is LGHDT, CDR2 YNNKEL, per germline (reference sequence). Deletions cut 1 base from V and 7 bases from J, with 14 bases between. The CDR3 DNA sequence: TGTGCCAGCAGCCAAGGCCCCCTAGCGCGGGAGCAGTACTTC. Protein product: CASSQGPLAREQYF.

This clonotype was observed a few times. The rearrangement joins TRBV27 to TRBJ2-5, with D unresolved. The CDR3 totals 13 residues. The V end lost 3 bases, the J end lost 0 bases, and 5 bases lay between the germline ends. Germline CDR1 and CDR2: MNHEY and SMNVEV (reference sequence). CDR3 region: CASSFGDQETQYF. The CDR3 DNA sequence: TGTGCCAGCAGTTTTGGGGACCAAGAGACCCAGTACTTC.

This clonotype has a handful of counts. The gene calls are TRBV5-6 and TRBJ2-1; D is ambiguous. Germline lookup yields CDR1 SGHDT and CDR2 YYEEEE. The CDR3 is made up of 14 amino acids. V lost 5 bases and J lost 2, with 11 bases in between. The CDR3 loop reads CASRPTGTYNEQFF. CDR3 DNA sequence: TGTGCCAGCAGGCCGACCGGTACCTACAATGAGCAGTTCTTC.

This clonotype was counted only a few times. J is TRBJ2-1 and V is TRBV15; D may correspond to TRBD1 or TRBD2 (5 bases each). With 1 base removed from V and 6 bases from J, the gap between germline ends came to 16 bases. The V gene's germline CDR1 is LNHNV and CDR2 YYDKDF (reference sequence). The CDR3 is made up of 16 amino acids. The CDR3 nucleotides are TGTGCCACCAGCAGAGGCGTGGGGGAACATTTCAATGAGCAGTTCTTC. Translation gives CATSRGVGEHFNEQFF.

A note on this clonotype: Compared with germline, one end of the junction differs, possibly owing to a read error. The rearrangement uses TRBV12-3 or TRBV12-4 and TRBJ2-5, with D unclear. This CDR3 has 11 amino acids. CDR3 region: CASSFDETRYF. The CDR3 bases are TGTGCCAGCAGTTTCGATGAGACCCGGTACTTC.

This clonotype has at least ten counts. The chain uses TRBV6-6 and TRBJ2-4; D possibly matches TRBD1 or TRBD2 (5 bases each). This CDR3 comprises 14 residues. From germline, CDR1 is MNHNY and CDR2 SVGAGI (reference sequence). Trimming took off 3 bases at V and 8 bases at J, with 14 bases between the two ends. The DNA for the CDR3 is TGTGCCAGCAGTTATCTGGGGACCCGGGACATTCAGTACTTC. Translating it yields CASSYLGTRDIQYF.

This clonotype was detected ten times or more. This rearrangement joins TRBV6-4 to TRBJ2-1; D is possibly TRBD2 (7 bases). Per the germline V gene, CDR1 is MRHNA and CDR2 is SNTAGT. Deletions cut 0 bases from V and 8 bases from J, with 14 bases between. This CDR3 spans 15 amino acids. The CDR3 region is CASSDSGGGGDEQFF. Written as DNA, the CDR3 is TGTGCCAGCAGTGACTCTGGGGGGGGCGGAGATGAGCAGTTCTTC.

This clonotype was recorded many times. V is TRBV4-1 and J is TRBJ1-1; D gene ambiguous. Germline CDR1 reads MGHRA; CDR2 reads YSYEKL. Deletions cut 7 bases from V and 3 bases from J, with 15 bases between. This CDR3 region has 14 residues. The DNA of the CDR3 is TGCGCCAGCACCGAGGCAGGACTGGACACTGAAGCTTTCTTT. It encodes CASTEAGLDTEAFF.

This clonotype was detected many times. V and J are TRBV6-5 and TRBJ2-6; 9 positions agree with TRBD1. The germline V gene has CDR1 MNHEY and CDR2 SVGAGI. V dropped 4 bases and J dropped 2; count of bases not matched to a gene: 9. The CDR3 is made up of 18 amino acids. The CDR3 DNA reads TGTGCCAGCAGTTCTCCGACAGGGGGTGGTCCTGGGGCCAACGTCCTGACTTTC. It yields the protein CASSSPTGGGPGANVLTF.

This clonotype was observed many times. V is TRBV29-1 and J is TRBJ1-4; 8 bases match TRBD1. The CDR3 is 13 amino acids. Germline V gives CDR1 SQVTM, CDR2 ANQGSEA. Germline trimming cut 7 bases from V and 5 bases from J; bases unmatched to any gene: 6. The CDR3, as DNA: TGCAGCGGACTGGACAGGGCAAATGAAAAACTGTTTTTT. Translation: CSGLDRANEKLFF.

The CDR3, as DNA: TGCAGCGCCACCCAAGGACTAGGGGATGAAGCTTTCTTT. Its translation is CSATQGLGDEAFF. The V call is TRBV29-1, the J call TRBJ1-1; D is perhaps TRBD1 (5 bases). V lost 7 bases and J 7 bases, leaving 19 bases between the germline ends. The CDR3 runs 13 residues. In germline, CDR1 is SQVTM, CDR2 ANQGSEA.